These 22 T cell receptor beta chains originate from one sample sequenced in a study of T cell responses to AZD1222 COVID-19 vaccine. Data came from immunoSEQ multiplex PCR; TCRdb stores just in-frame clones and leaves some out. Altogether 80,000 or so clones are present, around four fifths being singletons, with the ten largest covering about 3.1%. Sequenced here: peripheral blood, sampled on day 0 of AZD1222 vaccination. The origin of the receptors is an adult in good health.

The chain carries TRBV30 and TRBJ1-6, with unresolved D. Germline loops: CDR1 GTSNPN, CDR2 SVGIG (reference sequence). Trimming took off 2 bases at V and 0 bases at J, with 11 bases between the two ends. The CDR3 contains 16 residues. In DNA form, the CDR3 reads TGTGCCTGGAGTAGGAGCACTAGCTCCTATAATTCACCCCTCCACTTT. Translated, it gives CAWSRSTSSYNSPLHF.

This clone was observed a single time. For the CDR3, the DNA is TGTGCCAGTAGTTGGGGAGCAGGGTATGGCTACACCTTC. Protein: CASSWGAGYGYTF. The chain couples TRBV19 to TRBJ1-2, with TRBD1 as a possible D gene (5 bases). V gave up 5 bases and J gave up 5 bases, with 12 bases separating them. Germline CDR1 LNHDA, CDR2 SQIVND (reference sequence). The CDR3 is made up of 13 amino acids.

A single count supports this clone. The chain couples TRBV7-6 to TRBJ2-7; TRBD2 is a possible D gene (5 bases). Germline CDR1 and CDR2: SGHVS and FNYEAQ. Trimming removed 2 bases at V and 5 bases at J, with 22 bases between. The CDR3 extends over 17 amino acids. CDR3 residues: CASSLRAGDPSSNEQYF. Written as DNA, the CDR3 is TGTGCCAGCAGCTTACGGGCCGGGGATCCCAGTTCGAACGAGCAGTACTTC.

V usage is TRBV27 and J usage is TRBJ1-1, with a weak D call TRBD1 (5 bases). Trimming took 5 bases from V and 2 from J, leaving 12 bases between them. The CDR3 extends over 14 amino acids. Germline values: CDR1 MNHEY, CDR2 SMNVEV (reference sequence). The CDR3 region is CASSTGLGNTEAFF. The CDR3 DNA reads as TGTGCCAGCAGTACGGGACTGGGAAACACTGAAGCTTTCTTT.

The V call is TRBV3-1 (or the pseudogene TRBV3-2), the J call TRBJ1-2; D is perhaps TRBD1 (5 bases). Trimming removed 1 base at V and 5 bases at J, with 14 bases between. The length of the CDR3 is 15 residues. Germline V gives CDR1 LGHDT, CDR2 YNNKEL (reference sequence). The CDR3 here is CASSQVAAKGYGYTF. CDR3 coding DNA: TGTGCCAGCAGCCAAGTTGCAGCGAAGGGGTATGGCTACACCTTC.

This clone was seen only once. The rearrangement links TRBV7-8 to TRBJ2-1; the D gene is possibly TRBD2 (5 bases). Per germline, CDR1 SGHVS and CDR2 FQNEAQ. V lost 5 bases, J lost 10 bases, and 12 bases lay in between. CDR3 length: 12 residues. CDR3 region: CASSHDGGEQFF. CDR3 DNA sequence: TGTGCCAGCAGCCATGACGGAGGCGAGCAGTTCTTC.

V gene TRBV4-3 combines with J gene TRBJ2-2; D is uncertain. The CDR3 length is 17 residues. V was trimmed by 0 bases and J by 0 bases, leaving 11 bases between them. CDR1 and CDR2 from the germline V gene are LGHNA and YSLEER. CDR3 nucleotide sequence: TGCGCCAGCAGCCAAGATCTGCCGTTCGCGAACACCGGGGAGCTGTTTTTT. This translates into CASSQDLPFANTGELFF.

This chain joins TRBV7-9 and TRBJ1-2, with D unclear. The CDR3 is made up of 13 amino acids. The germline V and J ends were trimmed by 5 bases and 4 bases, with 11 bases remaining between them. Germline V CDR1 and CDR2: SEHNR, FQNEAQ (reference sequence). Written as DNA, the CDR3 is TGTGCCAGCAGCCCAGACACCAGCTATGGCTACACCTTC. Translating gives CASSPDTSYGYTF. The whole variable domain, filled in from reference TRBV7-9 and TRBJ1-2, reads DTGVSQNPRHKITKRGQNVTFRCDPISEHNRLYWYRQTLGQGPEFLTYFQNEAQLEKSRLLSDRFSAERPKGSFSTLEIQRTEQGDSAMYLCASSPDTSYGYTFGSGTRLTVV.

V is TRBV19 and J is TRBJ2-2, with D possibly TRBD2 on 5 matching bases. The CDR3 has 14 residues. V was cut by 6 bases and J by 4 bases, with 12 bases left in between. Germline CDR1 is LNHDA and CDR2 is SQIVND (reference sequence). The CDR3 DNA follows: TGTGCCAGTAGCCCTAGCCTAGGCACCGGGGAGCTGTTTTTT. Translating it yields CASSPSLGTGELFF.

This clone was counted a single time. The J gene is TRBJ2-7, the V gene TRBV19; D perhaps matches TRBD1 (6 bases). This CDR3 is built from 14 residues. Germline CDR1 and CDR2: LNHDA and SQIVND (reference sequence). V was trimmed by 8 bases and J by 2 bases, leaving 16 bases between them. CDR3 in amino acids: CASGSTGIPYEQYF. CDR3 DNA: TGTGCCAGTGGATCAACAGGGATTCCCTACGAGCAGTACTTC.

The chain has TRBV6-2 or TRBV6-3 and TRBJ2-1; 14 bases agree with TRBD2. CDR3 length: 17 amino acids. The germline CDR1 and CDR2 sequences are MNHEY and SVGEGT. The ends lost 0 bases at V and 9 bases at J; junction bases unmatched: 7. The CDR3 nucleotides read TGTGCCAGCAGTTACTCTGGGACTAGCGGGGGCCTGGGTGAGCAGTTCTTC. Amino acid sequence: CASSYSGTSGGLGEQFF.

V and J are TRBV7-2 and TRBJ2-3, with D unresolved. CDR1 and CDR2 (germline): SGHTA, FQGNSA. The CDR3 loop spans 12 amino acids. Trimming pared 5 bases from V and 0 bases from J, leaving 3 bases between. CDR3 nucleotide sequence: TGTGCCAGCAGCCCCAGCACAGATACGCAGTATTTT. Its translation: CASSPSTDTQYF.

The J gene is TRBJ1-6, the V gene TRBV19; 7 bases align to TRBD1. CDR3 size: 13 residues. Germline V gene lookup returns CDR1 LNHDA and CDR2 SQIVND (reference sequence). Trimming removed 5 bases from V and 9 bases from J; junction bases left unmatched: 4. CDR3: CASSYRGGSPLHF. The CDR3 DNA follows: TGTGCCAGTAGTTACAGGGGAGGTTCACCCCTCCACTTT.

The rearrangement uses TRBV20-1 and TRBJ1-4; D call uncertain. V was clipped by 3 bases and J by 7 bases, with 6 bases between them. The CDR3 sequence is 11 residues long. Germline V CDR1 and CDR2: DFQATT, SNEGSKA (reference sequence). CDR3 bases: TGCAGTGCTAGTCTCGGTGAAAAACTGTTTTTT. Protein sequence: CSASLGEKLFF.

The CDR3 loop is CASSPGTVDSPLHF. The CDR3 DNA follows: TGTGCCAGCAGCCCTGGGACAGTGGACTCACCCCTCCACTTT. V is TRBV6-6 and J is TRBJ1-6; TRBD1 matches 7 bases. Germline-derived CDR1 and CDR2 are MNHNY and SVGAGI (reference sequence). The CDR3 extends over 14 amino acids. The trim removed 6 bases at V and 10 bases at J, leaving 9 bases unmatched.

This clone was found once. The chain has TRBV9 and TRBJ2-2; 12 bases are a match to TRBD1. Germline assignment: CDR1 SGDLS and CDR2 YYNGEE. The CDR3 consists of 17 residues. Germline trimming cut 0 bases from V and 6 bases from J; bases unmatched to any gene: 6. DNA for the CDR3: TGTGCCAGCAGCGTAGCAGCGGGACAGGGGGCGGCCGGGGAGCTGTTTTTT. Translated, it gives CASSVAAGQGAAGELFF.

This clone was seen more than once but under ten times. The rearrangement joins TRBV9 to TRBJ1-3, with no clear D. The V gene lost 3 bases and the J gene lost 3 bases, with 16 bases spanning the gap. Germline CDR1 is SGDLS and CDR2 is YYNGEE. The CDR3 consists of 16 residues. CDR3 coding DNA: TGTGCCAGCAGCGCTAACACGGAGGGCCTTGGAAACACCATATATTTT. Amino acids: CASSANTEGLGNTIYF.

This clone appeared a single time. This rearrangement joins TRBV7-9 to TRBJ1-1; D not resolved. V dropped 6 bases and J dropped 1 base, with 12 bases sitting between them. This CDR3 region has 14 residues. In germline, CDR1 is SEHNR, CDR2 FQNEAQ (reference sequence). The CDR3: CASRYYSANTEAFF. In DNA, the CDR3 is TGTGCCAGCAGGTATTACAGCGCGAACACTGAAGCTTTCTTT.

The chain carries TRBV6-5 and TRBJ2-1; the match to TRBD2 covers 7 bases. Trimming cost V 0 bases and J 5 bases; bases outside gene matches: 4. The CDR3 contains 15 residues. Germline CDR1 is MNHEY and CDR2 is SVGAGI. CDR3 protein: CASSYSGLADNEQFF. CDR3 coding DNA: TGTGCCAGCAGTTACTCGGGGCTAGCGGACAATGAGCAGTTCTTC.

This chain links TRBV19 with TRBJ2-1; TRBD2 is a possible D gene (5 bases). V lost 0 bases to trimming and J lost 6 bases, with 15 bases between them. Per germline, CDR1 LNHDA and CDR2 SQIVND (reference sequence). The CDR3 has 16 amino acids. The CDR3 reads CASSIDQRNLGNEQFF. The CDR3 DNA is TGTGCCAGTAGTATAGATCAGCGGAACCTGGGCAATGAGCAGTTCTTC.

This clone was recorded only once. The V call is TRBV5-6, the J call TRBJ1-2; 7 bases are shared with TRBD1. V shed 4 bases and J 0 bases; nucleotides not matched to a gene: 9. Germline V lookup: CDR1 SGHDT, CDR2 YYEEEE. This CDR3 has 16 amino acids. The CDR3 is CASSAPAGQANYGYTF. The CDR3 DNA is TGTGCCAGCAGCGCACCGGCAGGACAGGCTAACTATGGCTACACCTTC.

This clone has a handful of counts. This chain connects TRBV7-2 to TRBJ1-1; TRBD1 agrees at 8 bases. Germline CDR1 reads SGHTA; CDR2 reads FQGNSA. Trimming took 5 bases from V and 4 from J; bases not matched to a gene: 6. The CDR3 consists of 14 residues. This chain's CDR3 is CASSTYRGSTEAFF. The CDR3 DNA sequence: TGTGCCAGCAGCACCTACAGGGGGAGCACTGAAGCTTTCTTT.